This paragraph covers one TCR beta chain sequence. Its antigen is not known. Study conclusions and caveats: Tumor Treg TCRs overlapped most with tumor naive CD4+ cells.

In germline, CDR1 is MGHRA, CDR2 YSYEKL. V dropped 4 bases and J dropped 4 bases, with 10 bases sitting between them. The CDR3 extends over 14 amino acids. Full-length variable regions came from constant-region reverse primers plus semi-nested Nested Universal Primer A PCR. TCRdb reprocessed the 5' RACE reads via MiXCR and lists one record per CDR3 protein. Of nearly 55,000 distinct CDR3 sequences listed, around 24% are singletons. The sequenced material came from tumor-infiltrating naive CD4+ T cells sorted from the breast tumor. The subset is: naive CD4+ T cells, CD4+CD45RA+CD25-. The rearrangement joins TRBV4-1 to TRBJ2-2; a possible D gene is TRBD1 (6 bases). The sequence was collected from a female donor with breast cancer. This CDR3 reads CASSRQVVTGELFF. The CDR3 bases are TGCGCCAGCAGCCGACAGGTTGTCACCGGGGAGCTGTTTTTT.